The 25 T cell receptor beta chains reported below all come from one sample, sequenced in a study of control samples from healthy donors and cancer patients. The data were produced by immunoSEQ multiplex PCR, yet TCRdb's version contains in-frame clones alone and is incomplete. The sample lists about 92,000 clones, approximately 82% occurring once. The sample taken for sequencing was blood. The receptors derive from a woman in her sixties or seventies in good health.

This clone was recorded a few times. This chain connects TRBV29-1 to TRBJ2-7, with D tentatively TRBD1 (5 bases). This CDR3 is 12 amino acids long. The germline V gene encodes CDR1 SQVTM and CDR2 ANQGSEA. With 0 bases removed from V and 5 bases from J, the gap between germline ends came to 8 bases. The CDR3 DNA sequence: TGCAGCGTTGAAGAAGTAGGGGACGAGCAGTACTTC. This encodes CSVEEVGDEQYF.

The chain recombines TRBV27 with TRBJ1-1, with D perhaps TRBD1 (5 bases). The CDR3 consists of 15 residues. CDR1 MNHEY and CDR2 SMNVEV come from the germline V gene (reference sequence). Trimming shortened V by 5 bases and J by 0 bases, and 13 bases separated the two germline ends. CDR3 nucleotide sequence: TGTGCCAGCAGTCGGCGGGAGGGGTTGAACACTGAAGCTTTCTTT. Its translation: CASSRREGLNTEAFF.

The chain links TRBV19 to TRBJ1-3, with D hard to call. This CDR3 is 14 amino acids long. The ends were cut back, 3 bases at V and 4 bases at J, with 10 bases in the middle. Germline CDR1 LNHDA, CDR2 SQIVND (reference sequence). The CDR3 DNA sequence: TGTGCCAGTAGTATTTCGGGGTACGGAAACACCATATATTTT. This codes for CASSISGYGNTIYF.

The rearrangement links TRBV2 to TRBJ1-2; D is undetermined. CDR1 is SNHLY, CDR2 FYNNEI, per germline. The ends were cut back, 4 bases at V and 3 bases at J, with 9 bases in the middle. The CDR3 is 13 residues long. CDR3 sequence (DNA): TGTGCCAGCAGTGGAGGCGGGTACTATGGCTACACCTTC. Protein product: CASSGGGYYGYTF.

This clone has just one count. The chain has TRBV4-2 and TRBJ2-7, with D tentatively TRBD2 (7 bases). This CDR3 region has 15 residues. Trimming removed 1 base from V and 1 base from J, with 11 bases in between. Germline assignment: CDR1 LGHNA and CDR2 YNFKEQ. DNA of the CDR3: TGTGCCAGCAGCCAAGTTGCGGGGGCGTCCTACGAGCAGTACTTC. Translated: CASSQVAGASYEQYF.

The V and J genes are TRBV9 and TRBJ2-5, with 9 bases identical to TRBD2. V lost 3 bases to trimming and J lost 1 base; unmatched junction nucleotides: 7. This CDR3 contains 16 residues. The germline V gene encodes CDR1 SGDLS and CDR2 YYNGEE. CDR3 DNA: TGTGCCAGCAGCGGAGATAGCGGGGGAGGCCAAGAGACCCAGTACTTC. Residues: CASSGDSGGGQETQYF.

This chain connects TRBV28 to TRBJ1-2, with TRBD1 matching over 10 bases. The junction had 11 bases not matched to a gene; V was cut back by 11 bases and J by 8 bases. CDR3 length: 13 amino acids. The germline V gene has CDR1 MDHEN and CDR2 SYDVKM. This CDR3 is CAFSTGTGEGYTF. The CDR3 DNA is TGTGCCTTTTCTACGGGGACAGGGGAAGGCTACACCTTC.

This chain links TRBV2 with TRBJ1-5; tentative D call: TRBD1 (6 bases). Germline V CDR1 and CDR2: SNHLY, FYNNEI. V shed 6 bases and J shed 2 bases, with 14 bases lying between them. The CDR3 has 15 residues. The CDR3 here is CASRGGDYGNQPQHF. Written as DNA, the CDR3 is TGTGCCAGCAGAGGGGGGGATTACGGCAATCAGCCCCAGCATTTT.

The chain recombines TRBV4-2 with TRBJ2-1; TRBD2 matches 8 bases. With V trimmed by 4 bases and J by 6 bases, 14 bases remained unmatched. Germline V gene sequence: CDR1 LGHNA, CDR2 YNFKEQ. The CDR3 spans 17 residues. The CDR3 here is CASSRGSHSGILNEQFF. The CDR3 nucleotides read TGTGCCAGCAGCCGCGGATCACATAGCGGGATTCTCAATGAGCAGTTCTTC.

The rearrangement joins TRBV7-9 to TRBJ1-2, with 10 bases identical to TRBD1. The CDR3 runs to 14 residues. Germline V gene lookup returns CDR1 SEHNR and CDR2 FQNEAQ (reference sequence). J gave up 5 bases and V 5 bases, and 5 bases lay outside the gene matches. As DNA, the CDR3 is TGTGCCAGCAGCCCGGACAGGGGGGGTTATGGCTACACCTTC. Translating gives CASSPDRGGYGYTF.

This clone has only a few counts. This chain connects TRBV6-5 to TRBJ1-2; D is ambiguous. Trimming stripped 5 bases from V and 1 base from J, with 8 bases between. The germline gives CDR1 MNHEY, CDR2 SVGAGI. CDR3 size: 13 residues. This CDR3 is CASSLRNNYGYTF. DNA of the CDR3: TGTGCCAGCAGTCTCCGAAATAACTATGGCTACACCTTC.

V usage is TRBV4-1 and J usage is TRBJ1-1, with TRBD1 matching 10 bases. Germline V gene data show CDR1 as MGHRA and CDR2 as YSYEKL. J was trimmed by 4 bases and V by 5 bases; bases with no gene match: 7. This CDR3 spans 15 amino acids. CDR3 nucleotide sequence: TGCGCCAGCAGCGATCGGACAGGGGGGGGCACTGAAGCTTTCTTT. Its translation is CASSDRTGGGTEAFF.

The gene calls are TRBV19 and TRBJ2-7; D is ambiguous. Germline V lookup: CDR1 LNHDA, CDR2 SQIVND (reference sequence). V lost 5 bases and J lost 9, with 17 bases in between. The CDR3 has 13 amino acids. The CDR3 is CASSPAGPIGQYF. CDR3 nucleotides: TGTGCCAGTAGTCCGGCCGGACCTATCGGGCAGTACTTC.

The CDR3 sequence: CASSPPDQRVGYTF. CDR3 in DNA: TGTGCCAGCTCACCACCTGATCAGAGGGTTGGCTACACCTTC. The chain couples TRBV18 to TRBJ1-2; D not resolved. CDR1 is KGHSH, CDR2 LQKENI, per germline. The V end was cut by 0 bases, the J end by 7 bases, with 12 bases between. The CDR3 consists of 14 residues.

V usage is TRBV7-6 and J usage is TRBJ2-2; D is undetermined. Germline assignment: CDR1 SGHVS and CDR2 FNYEAQ. Trimming cost V 1 base and J 3 bases, with 15 bases left between them. The CDR3 is 17 residues long. The DNA of the CDR3 is TGTGCCAGCAGCTTAGGGACCGGAATAAGATACACCGGGGAGCTGTTTTTT. It is translated as CASSLGTGIRYTGELFF.

This clone was detected once. The chain employs TRBV3-1 (or the pseudogene TRBV3-2) and TRBJ2-5; 8 bases are shared with TRBD2. V lost 1 base and J lost 6; bases outside the gene matches: 10. There are 16 residues in the CDR3. Germline loops: CDR1 LGHDT, CDR2 YNNKEL (reference sequence). CDR3 residues: CASSQAGLGTRKTQYF. The CDR3 DNA follows: TGTGCCAGCAGCCAAGCGGGACTAGGGACAAGGAAGACCCAGTACTTC.

CDR3 nucleotide sequence: TGTGCCAGCAGCTTACGTGTCCGGGGGAGTAACACCGGGGAGCTGTTTTTT. Amino acid sequence: CASSLRVRGSNTGELFF. The genes are TRBV11-2 and TRBJ2-2; D might be TRBD2 (6 bases). This CDR3 region has 17 residues. V lost 2 bases and J 2 bases, leaving 15 bases between the germline ends. Germline V gene data show CDR1 as SGHAT and CDR2 as FQNNGV.

The V gene is TRBV5-1, the J gene TRBJ2-1; D is perhaps TRBD1 or TRBD2 (5 bases each). Deletions cut 4 bases from V and 5 bases from J, with 22 bases between. CDR1 and CDR2 (germline): SGHRS, YFSETQ. CDR3 size: 17 residues. The CDR3 coding sequence is TGCGCCAGCAGCCAGAGGGGTAGCGAGGCTTCGAACAATGAGCAGTTCTTC. It encodes CASSQRGSEASNNEQFF.

This chain uses TRBV19 with TRBJ2-5, with 8 bases identical to TRBD1. CDR3 size: 15 residues. The trim removed 6 bases at V and 1 base at J, leaving 7 bases unmatched. Germline-derived CDR1 and CDR2 are LNHDA and SQIVND (reference sequence). The CDR3 sequence: CASRVRQGSQETQYF. The CDR3 DNA reads as TGTGCCAGTAGGGTTCGACAGGGGTCCCAAGAGACCCAGTACTTC.

This chain connects TRBV6-5 to TRBJ2-7, with 8 bases fitting TRBD2. V shed 7 bases, J shed 0 bases, and the junction held 2 bases outside the gene matches. The CDR3 totals 13 residues. Germline V gene lookup returns CDR1 MNHEY and CDR2 SVGAGI. CDR3: CASTLAASYEQYF. As DNA, the CDR3 is TGTGCCAGCACACTAGCGGCCTCCTACGAGCAGTACTTC.

This chain connects TRBV14 to TRBJ1-1; D gene ambiguous. The CDR3 extends over 13 amino acids. The germline CDR1 and CDR2 sequences are SGHDN and FVKESK. The V end was cut by 2 bases, the J end by 6 bases, with 10 bases between. The CDR3 nucleotides are TGTGCCAGCAGCCAATTCCGCACGTCTGAAGCTTTCTTT. This gives the protein CASSQFRTSEAFF.

The chain joins TRBV10-3 to TRBJ2-7, with 7 bases matching TRBD2. With V trimmed by 5 bases and J by 2 bases, 6 bases remained unmatched. This CDR3 is built from 14 residues. Germline V gene data show CDR1 as ENHRY and CDR2 as SYGVKD. Here the CDR3 reads CAISTWGGTYEQYF. The CDR3 nucleotides read TGTGCCATCAGTACCTGGGGGGGGACCTACGAGCAGTACTTC.

V is TRBV29-1 and J is TRBJ2-3; 8 bases are a match to TRBD1. Germline assignment: CDR1 SQVTM and CDR2 ANQGSEA. This CDR3 contains 15 residues. V trimming: 3 bases; J trimming: 6 bases; junction bases outside the gene matches: 11. The CDR3 DNA reads as TGCAGCGTTGACGGCTCCTACAGGGGGTCTGATACGCAGTATTTT. Translated: CSVDGSYRGSDTQYF.

This clone was picked up a small number of times. Mismatch with germline at one junction end may stem from a read error. This sequence joins TRBV7-7 and TRBJ2-2; maybe TRBD1 (7 bases). There are 15 residues in the CDR3. Germline-derived CDR1 and CDR2 are SSHAT and FNYEAQ (reference sequence). CDR3 protein: CASSSGGGASGELFF. The DNA for the CDR3 is TGTGCTAGCAGTTCTGGAGGGGGCGCTTCCGGGGAGCTGTTTTTT.

V gene TRBV2 combines with J gene TRBJ1-5; D remains unclear. Between the trimmed V and J ends, which lost 6 bases and 5 bases, there was a span of 17 bases. Germline-derived CDR1 and CDR2 are SNHLY and FYNNEI. The CDR3 spans 15 residues. The DNA for the CDR3 is TGTGCCAGCAGCGGCTTCTGGGAAGGTGATCAGCCCCAGCATTTT. Translated: CASSGFWEGDQPQHF.